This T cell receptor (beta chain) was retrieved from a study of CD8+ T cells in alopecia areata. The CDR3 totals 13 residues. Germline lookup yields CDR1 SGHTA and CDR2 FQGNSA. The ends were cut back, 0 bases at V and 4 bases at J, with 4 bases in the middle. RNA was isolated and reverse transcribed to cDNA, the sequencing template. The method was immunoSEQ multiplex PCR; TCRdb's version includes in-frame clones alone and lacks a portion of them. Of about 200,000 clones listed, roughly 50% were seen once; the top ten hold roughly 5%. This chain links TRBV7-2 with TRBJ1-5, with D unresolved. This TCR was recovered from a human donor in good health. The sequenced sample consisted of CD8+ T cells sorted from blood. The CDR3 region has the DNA TGTGCCAGCAGCTTAGCCGCGAATCAGCCCCAGCATTTT. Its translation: CASSLAANQPQHF.